Below, one T cell receptor beta chain is given with its context. The data belong to a study of blood T cell repertoires in COVID-19. Background on the study: Italy, Spain and the United States were the sources of the convalescent and acute COVID-19 samples. From T cells, B-cell-depleted T cells, or PBMCs came the material, which was cDNA or gDNA.

Under the authors' procedure: Amplification with reference gene primers provided the estimates of nucleated cell counts. Clones were sequenced by immunoSEQ multiplex PCR, and TCRdb holds only the in-frame ones, with some missing. V, J and clone size are taken as reported in that table, and D and trimming were inferred from the DNA itself. The sample consists of 84,000 or so clones, about 83% of them appearing once. V lost 2 bases and J 5 bases, leaving 10 bases between the germline ends. Germline V lookup: CDR1 LNHDA, CDR2 SQIVND (reference sequence). The CDR3 is made up of 14 amino acids. The chain carries TRBV19 and TRBJ1-5; a weak D match, TRBD1 (5 bases). The specimen sequenced was peripheral blood. The receptor was derived from a woman of 80 years or more with acute or convalescent COVID-19. The CDR3 loop is CASSISGRDQPQHF. For the CDR3, the DNA is TGTGCCAGTAGTATATCAGGGAGGGATCAGCCCCAGCATTTT.